What follows are 5 T cell receptor beta chains derived from one specimen sequenced in a study of sequential checkpoint blockade in melanoma. Using immunoSEQ multiplex PCR, the repertoire was profiled, and TCRdb retains in-frame clones only, with some absent. The table records over 9,500 clones, about 56% of them present only once. Documented treatment: randomized to nivolumab then ipilimumab (arm A) or the reverse (arm B). The sample was CD8+ T cells sorted from blood (inferred from file names), taken from a patient given nivolumab and ipilimumab in sequence. The receptors originated from a human donor with melanoma.

The rearrangement uses TRBV7-2 and TRBJ2-7; 7 bases fit TRBD2. The CDR3 runs 14 residues. Germline CDR1 is SGHTA and CDR2 is FQGNSA. The V segment lost 5 bases and the J segment 2 bases; nucleotides outside the gene matches: 6. Here the CDR3 DNA reads TGTGCCAGCAGCCAAGCGGGAAGGGCCTACGAGCAGTACTTC. This encodes CASSQAGRAYEQYF.

This clone occurred once. V usage is TRBV5-4 and J usage is TRBJ1-6; tentative D call: TRBD1 (5 bases). The V end was cut by 3 bases, the J end by 11 bases, with 9 bases between. CDR3 size: 12 residues. Germline CDR1 and CDR2: SGHNT and YYREEE (reference sequence). For the CDR3, the DNA is TGTGCCAGCAGCTCCGCGGGGGCACCCCTCCACTTT. It codes for CASSSAGAPLHF.

The chain combines TRBV10-1 with TRBJ2-1, with 9 nucleotides matching TRBD2. Germline CDR1 is WNHNN and CDR2 is SYGVQD (reference sequence). This CDR3 comprises 15 residues. V lost 4 bases, J lost 1 base, and 2 bases stayed unmatched. The CDR3 region is CASSVGLASYNEQFF. In DNA form, the CDR3 reads TGCGCCAGCAGTGTGGGACTAGCTTCCTACAATGAGCAGTTCTTC.

This clone was observed once. V gene TRBV7-3 combines with J gene TRBJ2-1; D may be TRBD1 (5 bases). The V and J ends lost 2 bases and 6 bases respectively, with 17 bases between them. The CDR3 spans 16 residues. Germline V gives CDR1 SGHTA, CDR2 FQGTGA. CDR3: CASSLDPRGMGNEQFF. In nucleotides, the CDR3 is TGTGCCAGCAGCTTAGACCCTAGGGGAATGGGCAATGAGCAGTTCTTC.

This rearrangement joins TRBV9 to TRBJ2-3; 7 bases fit TRBD2. The CDR3 is 15 amino acids. With V trimmed by 7 bases and J by 4 bases, 12 bases remained unmatched. Germline CDR1 reads SGDLS; CDR2 reads YYNGEE. CDR3 nucleotide sequence: TGTGCCAGCTCGTCGGGCGGGAGAGGCGCAGATACGCAGTATTTT. Encoded protein: CASSSGGRGADTQYF.